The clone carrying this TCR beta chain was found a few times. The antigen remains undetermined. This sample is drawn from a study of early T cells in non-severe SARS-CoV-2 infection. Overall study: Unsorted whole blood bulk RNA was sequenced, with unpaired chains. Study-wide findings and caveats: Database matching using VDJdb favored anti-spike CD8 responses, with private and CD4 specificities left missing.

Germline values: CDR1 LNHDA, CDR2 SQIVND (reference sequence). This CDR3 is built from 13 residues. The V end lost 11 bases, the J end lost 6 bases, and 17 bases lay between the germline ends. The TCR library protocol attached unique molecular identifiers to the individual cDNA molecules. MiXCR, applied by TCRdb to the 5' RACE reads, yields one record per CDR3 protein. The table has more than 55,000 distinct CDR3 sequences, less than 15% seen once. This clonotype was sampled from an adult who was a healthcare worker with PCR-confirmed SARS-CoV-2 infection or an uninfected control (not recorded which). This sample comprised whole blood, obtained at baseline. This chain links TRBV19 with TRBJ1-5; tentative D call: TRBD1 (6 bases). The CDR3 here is CASSGGQVQPQHF. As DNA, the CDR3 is TGTGCCTCCTCGGGGGGGCAGGTTCAGCCCCAGCATTTT.